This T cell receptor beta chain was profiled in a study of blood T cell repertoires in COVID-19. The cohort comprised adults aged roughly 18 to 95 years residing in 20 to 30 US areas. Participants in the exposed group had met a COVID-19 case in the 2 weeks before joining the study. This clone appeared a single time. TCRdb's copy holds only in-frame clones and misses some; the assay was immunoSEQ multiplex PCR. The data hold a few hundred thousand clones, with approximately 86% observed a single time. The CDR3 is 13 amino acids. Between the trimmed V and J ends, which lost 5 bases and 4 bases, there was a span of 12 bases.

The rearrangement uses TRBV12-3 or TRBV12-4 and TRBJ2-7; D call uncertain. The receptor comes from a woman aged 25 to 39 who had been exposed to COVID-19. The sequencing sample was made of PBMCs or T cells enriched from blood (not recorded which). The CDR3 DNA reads TGTGCCAGCAGTCCACGATATGCGTACGAGCAGTACTTC. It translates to CASSPRYAYEQYF.